Each of the 10 T cell receptor beta chains below was sequenced from the same sample in a study of blood T cell repertoires in COVID-19. The data were produced by immunoSEQ multiplex PCR, yet TCRdb's version contains in-frame clones alone and is incomplete. Altogether more than 65,000 clones are present, approximately 85% being singletons, with the ten largest covering under 6%. The sequencing input was peripheral blood. The source of these receptors is a man aged 80 or over with acute or convalescent COVID-19.

V and J are TRBV29-1 and TRBJ2-5, with 8 bases identical to TRBD1. This CDR3 region has 14 residues. Germline values: CDR1 SQVTM, CDR2 ANQGSEA. J gave up 5 bases and V 7 bases, and 12 bases lay outside the gene matches. The CDR3 reads CSAARQGARETQYF. DNA for the CDR3: TGCAGCGCCGCACGGCAGGGGGCTAGGGAGACCCAGTACTTC.

The rearrangement uses TRBV5-1 and TRBJ2-7; D unresolved. CDR3 length equals 14 residues. The ends were cut back, 0 bases at V and 4 bases at J, with 11 bases in the middle. The V gene's germline CDR1 is SGHRS and CDR2 YFSETQ. The CDR3 here is CASSLGATLYEQYF. The CDR3 coding sequence is TGCGCCAGCAGCTTGGGCGCGACATTATACGAGCAGTACTTC.

This clone has just one count. The gene calls are TRBV19 and TRBJ1-2, with TRBD1 matching 9 bases. V was clipped by 7 bases and J by 4 bases; unmatched bases: 7. This CDR3 is 14 amino acids long. Per germline, CDR1 LNHDA and CDR2 SQIVND (reference sequence). The CDR3 DNA follows: TGTGCCAGTATCTCCGCGGACAGGGGCTATGGCTACACCTTC. As protein: CASISADRGYGYTF.

The chain has TRBV5-1 and TRBJ2-2; 8 bases match TRBD2. This CDR3 is built from 16 residues. CDR1 is SGHRS, CDR2 YFSETQ, per germline. Unmatched junction bases numbered 11, after V lost 5 bases and J lost 5 bases. CDR3 sequence reads: CASSLWTSSETGELFF. Here the CDR3 DNA reads TGCGCCAGCAGTCTTTGGACTAGCTCGGAAACCGGGGAGCTGTTTTTT.

The chain uses TRBV5-4 and TRBJ1-2; TRBD1 is a possible D gene (6 bases). V shed 0 bases and J shed 3 bases, with 9 bases lying between them. This CDR3 contains 14 residues. Germline V lookup: CDR1 SGHNT, CDR2 YYREEE (reference sequence). CDR3 nucleotides: TGTGCCAGCAGCTTGGGGGGACAAGACTATGGCTACACCTTC. This codes for CASSLGGQDYGYTF.

This clone came up a few times. The gene calls are TRBV5-4 and TRBJ1-6; D might be TRBD1 (6 bases). V lost 4 bases and J lost 9, with 17 bases in between. The germline gives CDR1 SGHNT, CDR2 YYREEE (reference sequence). The CDR3 extends over 15 amino acids. The CDR3 nucleotides are TGTGCCAGCAGCATTTCTACAGGGATGATTTCACCCCTCCACTTT. It specifies CASSISTGMISPLHF.

The V and J genes are TRBV29-1 and TRBJ1-4; perhaps TRBD1 as D (5 bases). The CDR3 extends over 13 amino acids. V was trimmed by 3 bases and J by 8 bases, leaving 13 bases between them. Germline V gene sequence: CDR1 SQVTM, CDR2 ANQGSEA. The CDR3 DNA is TGCAGCGTTGATGGGGGGGAGTCGGAAAAACTGTTTTTT. It is translated as CSVDGGESEKLFF.

The chain has TRBV25-1 and TRBJ1-3; a possible D gene is TRBD1 (6 bases). This CDR3 comprises 16 residues. The germline CDR1 and CDR2 sequences are MGHDK and SYGVNS. V was shortened by 3 bases and J by 3 bases, with 15 bases between the two germline ends. For the CDR3, the DNA is TGTGCCAGCAGTGAGTGGACAGAAAGGGTTGGAAACACCATATATTTT. It is translated as CASSEWTERVGNTIYF.

The gene calls are TRBV9 and TRBJ2-1; 7 bases match TRBD1. The CDR3 is 15 residues long. V shed 0 bases, J shed 2 bases, and the junction held 2 bases outside the gene matches. The germline V gene encodes CDR1 SGDLS and CDR2 YYNGEE. In DNA form, the CDR3 reads TGTGCCAGCAGCGTAGACAGGGGTACCTACAATGAGCAGTTCTTC. This gives the protein CASSVDRGTYNEQFF.

The chain recombines TRBV5-4 with TRBJ2-2; the D gene is possibly TRBD2 (7 bases). Germline CDR1 is SGHNT and CDR2 is YYREEE (reference sequence). The length of the CDR3 is 16 residues. V was trimmed by 4 bases and J by 2 bases, leaving 15 bases between them. The CDR3 protein is CASSTWGGSNTGELFF. CDR3 DNA: TGTGCCAGCAGCACGTGGGGGGGCAGTAACACCGGGGAGCTGTTTTTT.